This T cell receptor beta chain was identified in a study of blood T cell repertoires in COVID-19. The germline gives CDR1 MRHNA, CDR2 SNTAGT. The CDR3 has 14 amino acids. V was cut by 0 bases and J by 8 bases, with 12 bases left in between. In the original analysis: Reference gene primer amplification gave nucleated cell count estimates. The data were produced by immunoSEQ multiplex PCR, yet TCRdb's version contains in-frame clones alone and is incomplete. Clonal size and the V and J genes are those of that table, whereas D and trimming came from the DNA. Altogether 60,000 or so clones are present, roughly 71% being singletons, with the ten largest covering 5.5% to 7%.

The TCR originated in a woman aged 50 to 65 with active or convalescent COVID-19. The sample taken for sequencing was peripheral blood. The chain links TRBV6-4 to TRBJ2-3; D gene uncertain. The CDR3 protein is CASSDSDSPGTQYF. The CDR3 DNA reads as TGTGCCAGCAGTGACTCTGATAGCCCGGGTACGCAGTATTTT.